These 5 T cell receptor beta chains originate from one sample sequenced in a study of identical twins. TCRdb re-analysed the 5' RACE reads in MiXCR, keeping a single row per CDR3 protein. The data contain roughly 570,000 distinct CDR3 sequences, 9.5% to 10% of them seen just once; the ten biggest clones take up under 3%. This same sample was also part of a study on yellow fever vaccine responses in identical twins.

The source material was PBMCs. These receptors were obtained from a woman aged 18-29 years in good health.

The rearrangement uses TRBV2 and TRBJ1-1; D is uncertain. V lost 8 bases and J lost 3, with 10 bases in between. CDR1 SNHLY and CDR2 FYNNEI come from the germline V gene. The CDR3 is made up of 12 amino acids. The CDR3 region is CASDNFDTEAFF. CDR3 in DNA: TGTGCCAGCGATAACTTCGACACTGAAGCTTTCTTT.

J is TRBJ2-6 and V is TRBV28, with D maybe TRBD2 (5 bases). Germline V gene lookup returns CDR1 MDHEN and CDR2 SYDVKM. Trimming took 4 bases from V and 3 from J, leaving 7 bases between them. The CDR3 totals 14 residues. The CDR3 DNA is TGTGCCAGCAGTTCTCGGGGTGGGGCCAACGTCCTGACTTTC. It encodes CASSSRGGANVLTF.

The genes are TRBV7-2 and TRBJ2-3; TRBD2 aligns across 12 bases. CDR3 length: 15 amino acids. The J segment lost 5 bases and the V segment lost 5 bases, leaving 5 bases of the junction unmatched. Germline CDR1 SGHTA, CDR2 FQGNSA. CDR3 protein: CASSRTSGVGDTQYF. CDR3 DNA sequence: TGTGCCAGCAGCCGGACTAGCGGGGTTGGAGATACGCAGTATTTT.

This clonotype was seen a few times. DNA for the CDR3: TGTGCCAGCAGCGCAGACCGGACAGAGCAGTTCTTC. This gives the protein CASSADRTEQFF. The chain carries TRBV9 and TRBJ2-1; maybe TRBD1 (5 bases). The CDR3 length is 12 residues. V dropped 3 bases and J dropped 10 bases, with 11 bases sitting between them. The germline CDR1 and CDR2 sequences are SGDLS and YYNGEE.

The V call is TRBV29-1, the J call TRBJ2-7; 9 bases agree with TRBD2. The germline CDR1 and CDR2 sequences are SQVTM and ANQGSEA. The CDR3 runs to 14 residues. V lost 3 bases to trimming and J lost 5 bases; unmatched junction nucleotides: 8. The CDR3, as DNA: TGCAGCGTTGACGGGGCGGGAGGGCCACACGAGCAGTACTTC. Translating gives CSVDGAGGPHEQYF.